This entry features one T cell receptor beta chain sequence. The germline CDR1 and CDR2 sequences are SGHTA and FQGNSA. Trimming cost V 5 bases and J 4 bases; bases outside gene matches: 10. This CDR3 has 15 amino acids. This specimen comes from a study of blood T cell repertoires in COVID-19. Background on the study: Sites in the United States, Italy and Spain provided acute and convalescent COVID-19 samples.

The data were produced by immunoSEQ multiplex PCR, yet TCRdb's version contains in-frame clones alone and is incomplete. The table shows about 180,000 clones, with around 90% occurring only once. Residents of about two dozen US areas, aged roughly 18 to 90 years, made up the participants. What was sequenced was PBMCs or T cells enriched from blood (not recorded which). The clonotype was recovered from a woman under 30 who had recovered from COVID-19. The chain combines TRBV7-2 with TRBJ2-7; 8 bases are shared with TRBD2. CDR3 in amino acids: CASSLSVAGGYEQYF. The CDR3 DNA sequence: TGTGCCAGCAGCCTCAGCGTGGCGGGGGGATACGAGCAGTACTTC.